This T cell receptor beta chain was profiled in a study of blood T cells in healthy people across ages. The CDR3 length is 13 residues. V trimming: 8 bases; J trimming: 2 bases; junction bases outside the gene matches: 6. Germline V gene lookup returns CDR1 DFQATT and CDR2 SNEGSKA (reference sequence). As regards this clonotype: What it recognizes is unknown.

Whole-study results and caveats: Significant beta diversity loss was already apparent by age approximately 36, declining roughly linearly. Estimated diversity across one million T cells was deemed an underestimate.

Alongside a J-beta primer mix, a sample-barcoded 5' primer served in a second PCR lasting 7 to 11 cycles. TCRdb independently ran MiXCR on the 5' RACE reads; one entry per CDR3 protein. In the table there are about 1.4 million distinct CDR3 sequences, roughly 64% of which are singletons. Each donor was a healthy Caucasian individual from Russia, aged about 6 to 100. The gene calls are TRBV20-1 and TRBJ1-2; TRBD1 aligns across 9 bases. Sequenced material: blood. The receptor comes from a man aged 18 to 30 in good health. Here the CDR3 reads CSSTGTGNYGYTF. CDR3 nucleotides: TGCAGTTCGACAGGGACAGGGAACTATGGCTACACCTTC.